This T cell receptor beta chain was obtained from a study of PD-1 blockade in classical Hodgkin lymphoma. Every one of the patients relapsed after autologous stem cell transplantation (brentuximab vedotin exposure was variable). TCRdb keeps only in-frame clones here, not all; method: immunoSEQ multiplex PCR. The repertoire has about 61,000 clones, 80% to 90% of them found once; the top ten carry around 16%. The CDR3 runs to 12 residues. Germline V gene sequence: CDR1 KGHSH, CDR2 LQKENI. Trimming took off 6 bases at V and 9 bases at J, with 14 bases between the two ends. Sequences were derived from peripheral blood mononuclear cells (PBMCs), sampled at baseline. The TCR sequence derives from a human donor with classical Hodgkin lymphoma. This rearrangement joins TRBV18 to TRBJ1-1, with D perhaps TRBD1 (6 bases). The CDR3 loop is CASSLRDTQAFF. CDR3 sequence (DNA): TGTGCCAGCTCTCTCCGGGACACACAAGCTTTCTTT.